Detailed here is one TCR beta chain. What antigen it recognizes has not been identified. There are no base qualities to consult, and no much larger clone falls within one base. The sample originates from a study of T cells in Graves' hyperthyroidism and ophthalmopathy (dated 2019 in TCRdb). At the level of the whole study: Peripheral blood was sampled at the time of initial diagnosis, prior to any treatment. TCR V-J signatures able to tell the groups apart were searched for in a discovery cohort of some 97 patients, of whom about 40 had Graves' ophthalmopathy and around 58 had stable Graves' hyperthyroidism. An independent validation cohort of under 20 hyperthyroidism patients and more than 15 patients who later progressed to ophthalmopathy tested prospective prediction of ophthalmopathy. For training and testing, the 100 or so patients in the discovery cohort were randomly divided in a 7:3 ratio. In addition, the study compared T-cell repertoires in thyroid tissue and in blood from about six Graves' hyperthyroidism patients. Once sampling was done, hyperthyroidism patients were given methimazole at a starting dose of 30 mg daily, whereas ophthalmopathy patients were given high-dose intravenous methylprednisolone. TCR Vbeta CDR3 sequencing of 120 to 150 peripheral blood samples (43 ophthalmopathy, about 74 hyperthyroidism and around 17 progressor patients) is reported in the paper.

Moderately to severely active disease, a Clinical Activity Score of at least 3, a NOSPECS grade of at least 4, and a duration under 3 months were present in ophthalmopathy patients. Patients with uncontrolled infections, other autoimmune diseases, pregnancy or lactation were excluded. Clinical symptoms, serum thyroxine and TRAb, thyroid ultrasound, and orbital computed tomography formed the basis for the diagnoses. Ficoll-Paque density gradient centrifugation was used to isolate PBMCs from around 10 ml of fresh peripheral blood. Trizol reagent was used to extract total RNA, and RNA quality was then checked on an Agilent 2100 Bioanalyzer. Taken from cysteine to phenylalanine, the CDR3 has 17 residues. The entry retains the CDR3 DNA only, 51 bases that are in frame from base 1. According to the germline V gene (reference sequence), CDR1 reads DFQATT and CDR2 reads SNEGSKA. Trimming takes 2 bases off V and 4 bases off J; junction bases not matched to a gene: 8.

Overall study results and their limits: Ophthalmopathy was separated from stable hyperthyroidism by a 13 V-J signature model, with about 88% sensitivity and 81% to 82% specificity obtained in cross-validation and 80%/75% obtained in testing. Sample size was not statistically predetermined, and investigators were not blinded to group allocation. In validation, progression to ophthalmopathy was predicted by the model with 70.59% sensitivity and nearly 75% specificity, a median of approximately 6.5 months before onset. Most expanded thyroid clonotypes (frequency above 0.001) were also detected in blood, a finding suggesting that blood repertoires may reflect thyroid immune responses.

Amplification of TCR beta CDR3 regions was carried out from RNA transcripts. The first round of RT-PCR for the TCR CDR3 was performed with the HTBI primer set and the Qiagen OneStep RT-PCR kit. Libraries were constructed in a second round of multiplex PCR, after which size selection and purification were performed. Sequencing of the libraries was done on an Illumina HiSeq2000 using paired-end 100 bp reads. Per the original workflow: Raw data were processed with SOAPnuke, discarding reads with adapters, uncalled bases, mean Phred below 15, or no exact constant-primer or identifier match. COPE v1.2.5 was used to merge the high-quality paired reads, and each unique nucleotide sequence was defined as a clonotype. MiTCR v1.1 was used to align clonotypes to the IMGT TRBV, TRBD and TRBJ reference segments. The analysis included only V-J combinations with a frequency above 0.0001, which together covered roughly 99% of the repertoires. The TCS score was defined as the ratio of F50 (clonal expansion) to E x V (chaos), calculated using BLOSUM62-based TCRdist between CDR3 peptides within each V-J. Welch's t-statistics and random forest reduced roughly 540 V-J features to about 13, which were used in a naive Bayes classifier (R e1071). TCRdb reanalyzed the raw reads on its own, using fastp at Q25 for trimming and MiXCR for clone calling, and kept in-frame beta chains. Rows are unified per CDR3 protein, each entry keeping the most common DNA and genes. What appears here as the V and J calls and clone size reflects TCRdb's work, not the paper's. The sample has some 490,000 distinct CDR3 sequences on record, 20% to 25% of them singletons. The ten largest clones capture 45% to 50% of the sample.

The material sequenced was blood. The chain is assembled from TRBV20-1 and TRBJ2-1; 13 junctional bases match TRBD2. The sequence was collected from a woman between 65 and 79 years old with Graves' ophthalmopathy. CDR3 reads: CSARRIEGLAGYNEQFF. The DNA is as follows: TGCAGTGCTAGACGCATTGAGGGACTAGCGGGGTACAATGAGCAGTTCTTC.